The 13 T cell receptor beta chains listed next were all sequenced from one sample in a study of beta chain features in type 1 diabetes. Study-wide results and caveats: Type 1 diabetes patients had moderately but significantly shorter TCRB CDR3s in all four CD4+ subsets.

Expressed TCRB transcripts were sequenced after all isolated RNA was converted to cDNA. TCRdb keeps only in-frame clones here, not all; method: immunoSEQ multiplex PCR. The sample records 630,000 or so clones, roughly 13% being singletons. Their antigen targets remain unknown. Sequencing was performed on naive CD4+ T cells from blood. The receptors here all came from a man younger than 35 with type 1 diabetes.

This sequence joins TRBV4-3 and TRBJ2-1; a weak D match, TRBD1 (6 bases). Trimming pared 0 bases from V and 3 bases from J, leaving 9 bases between. Germline lookup yields CDR1 LGHNA and CDR2 YSLEER. The CDR3 runs 15 residues. The CDR3 is CASSQDWDIYNEQFF. The CDR3 bases are TGCGCCAGCAGCCAAGACTGGGACATCTACAATGAGCAGTTCTTC.

The chain combines TRBV10-3 with TRBJ2-2, with TRBD1 matching over 9 bases. CDR3 length: 13 residues. V lost 11 bases, J lost 6 bases, and 7 bases stayed unmatched. CDR1 is ENHRY and CDR2 is SYGVKD in the germline V gene. The CDR3 reads CAHGQGLSGELFF. The CDR3 DNA sequence: TGTGCCCATGGACAGGGGCTTTCCGGGGAGCTGTTTTTT.

The chain recombines TRBV7-2 with TRBJ2-1, with no clear D. The CDR3 loop spans 11 amino acids. Germline V lookup: CDR1 SGHTA, CDR2 FQGNSA. V lost 2 bases and J 9 bases, leaving 5 bases between the germline ends. The CDR3 sequence: CASSLSSEQFF. The CDR3 DNA sequence: TGTGCCAGCAGCTTAAGTAGTGAGCAGTTCTTC.

This clone appeared a few times. The chain couples TRBV10-3 to TRBJ2-1; 9 bases fit TRBD2. The V segment lost 5 bases and the J segment 0 bases; nucleotides outside the gene matches: 5. Germline V lookup: CDR1 ENHRY, CDR2 SYGVKD. The CDR3 totals 16 residues. Here the CDR3 DNA reads TGTGCCATCAGTTGGAGACTAGCGGCCTCCTACAATGAGCAGTTCTTC. Translating it yields CAISWRLAASYNEQFF.

This clone appeared a few times. The genes are TRBV7-3 and TRBJ2-3, with TRBD2 identical over 11 bases. This CDR3 has 16 residues. Trimming removed 5 bases from V and 0 bases from J; junction bases left unmatched: 4. Germline V gene data show CDR1 as SGHTA and CDR2 as FQGTGA. The CDR3 DNA follows: TGTGCCAGCAGCCTCCTAGCGGGGGGTAGCACAGATACGCAGTATTTT. It translates to CASSLLAGGSTDTQYF.

On this clone itself: This CDR3 is also generated by other DNA sequences in the sample. V and J are TRBV30 and TRBJ1-5, with D possibly matching TRBD1 (5 bases). The CDR3 length is 13 residues. The V end lost 0 bases, the J end lost 5 bases, and 8 bases lay between the germline ends. Germline assignment: CDR1 GTSNPN and CDR2 SVGIG (reference sequence). CDR3 DNA: TGTGCCTGGAGTGTGGGGGGAGATCAGCCCCAGCATTTT. It specifies CAWSVGGDQPQHF.

This clone has a handful of counts. J is TRBJ2-5 and V is TRBV5-1; 7 nucleotides align to TRBD1. V lost 4 bases to trimming and J lost 2 bases; unmatched junction nucleotides: 5. CDR1 is SGHRS and CDR2 is YFSETQ in the germline V gene. This CDR3 comprises 14 residues. CDR3 residues: CASSRQGLQETQYF. CDR3 DNA: TGCGCCAGCAGCCGACAGGGTTTGCAAGAGACCCAGTACTTC. Using reference TRBV5-1 and TRBJ2-5 for the parts outside the CDR3, the full variable domain is KAGVTQTPRYLIKTRGQQVTLSCSPISGHRSVSWYQQTPGQGLQFLFEYFSETQRNKGNFPGRFSGRQFSNSRSEMNVSTLELGDSALYLCASSRQGLQETQYFGPGTRLLVL.

This clone was seen only a few times. The chain links TRBV28 to TRBJ1-6; D unresolved. The CDR3 covers 15 residues. The germline V gene has CDR1 MDHEN and CDR2 SYDVKM. The V end lost 6 bases, the J end lost 5 bases, and 14 bases lay between the germline ends. This CDR3 is CASSLVTPDNSPLHF. The CDR3 DNA follows: TGTGCCAGCAGCTTGGTGACACCGGATAATTCACCCCTCCACTTT.

The chain combines TRBV4-1 with TRBJ2-7; maybe TRBD1 (5 bases). The CDR3 is made up of 14 amino acids. The V gene's germline CDR1 is MGHRA and CDR2 YSYEKL. V gave up 4 bases and J gave up 2 bases, with 12 bases separating them. CDR3 sequence: CASSPTDRAYEQYF. CDR3 coding DNA: TGCGCCAGCAGCCCTACTGACAGAGCCTACGAGCAGTACTTC.

CDR3 sequence reads: CASSFQDRGQETQYF. The CDR3 DNA sequence: TGCGCCAGCAGCTTTCAAGACAGGGGGCAAGAGACCCAGTACTTC. V gene TRBV5-1 combines with J gene TRBJ2-5, with 9 bases lining up with TRBD1. V shed 2 bases and J 2 bases; nucleotides not matched to a gene: 4. CDR1 SGHRS and CDR2 YFSETQ come from the germline V gene. The CDR3 consists of 15 residues.

This clone was recorded a few times. The identical CDR3 is also encoded by other nucleotide sequences in the sample. The rearrangement links TRBV5-4 to TRBJ1-4; 8 bases are shared with TRBD1. The CDR3 runs to 15 residues. With 4 bases clipped from V and 0 bases from J, the junction kept 2 bases outside the gene matches. The germline CDR1 and CDR2 sequences are SGHNT and YYREEE (reference sequence). CDR3: CASSPTGATNEKLFF. For the CDR3, the DNA is TGTGCCAGCAGCCCGACAGGGGCAACTAATGAAAAACTGTTTTTT. Full variable domain (remainder filled in from reference TRBV5-4 and TRBJ1-4): ETGVTQSPTHLIKTRGQQVTLRCSSQSGHNTVSWYQQALGQGPQFIFQYYREEENGRGNFPPRFSGLQFPNYSSELNVNALELDDSALYLCASSPTGATNEKLFFGSGTQLSVL.

In its sample, this clone was seen a few times. This chain joins TRBV10-3 and TRBJ2-1; 7 bases align to TRBD1. V gave up 6 bases and J gave up 5 bases; unmatched junction bases: 4. Per germline, CDR1 ENHRY and CDR2 SYGVKD. CDR3 length equals 13 residues. CDR3 residues: CAIRSDRDNEQFF. CDR3 coding DNA: TGTGCCATCAGGTCCGACAGGGACAATGAGCAGTTCTTC.

The J gene is TRBJ1-1, the V gene TRBV25-1, with 7 bases aligning to TRBD1. V was clipped by 7 bases and J by 7 bases; unmatched bases: 3. Germline CDR1 and CDR2: MGHDK and SYGVNS. This CDR3 has 11 residues. CDR3 in amino acids: CASIRQGEAFF. For the CDR3, the DNA is TGTGCCAGCATTCGACAGGGTGAAGCTTTCTTT.